This record covers a single TCR beta chain. At least ten counts were recorded for this clonotype. Which antigen it targets is not known. The sample holds no much larger clone one base away, and base qualities are not on file. Library preparation was by RACE. For sequencing, a NextSeq 500 was employed. During library preparation, unique molecular identifiers were attached to individual cDNA molecules so that TCRs could be counted in a quantitative, reproducible way. Each blood RNA sample was used to sequence both TCR alpha and TCR beta chains. The authors' analysis ran thus. The median number of TCRs per sample was 95,638, ranging from roughly 23,224 to 690,600. V, J and CDR3 annotation of the TCR reads was performed with the Decombinator software suite. For the PS versus PT1 abundance plots, all samples were subsampled to the same number of TCRs (28,000). Expanded TCRs were defined as absent before sensitization and observed at least eight times at the 2-week time point. TCRdb itself trimmed the public reads at Q25 with fastp, ran MiXCR and retained productive beta chains. Rows matching on CDR3 protein sequence are summarized as one entry with the most common DNA and genes. In this record, the V and J calls reflect TCRdb's handling and not the investigators' own analysis. The sample table contains more than 80,000 distinct CDR3 sequences; only one count was recorded for 10% to 14% of them. Together, the top ten hold under 3.5% of the sample.

The sample originates from a study of human T cells and chemical hapten exposure (dated by TCRdb to the early 2020s). At the level of the whole study: For sensitization, 2% DPC in acetone was applied to an approximately 2 cm by approximately 2 cm area of upper inner arm skin. Patch testing was done on the upper back using Finn chambers containing 0.01% DPC, and results were scored after 6 days according to International Contact Dermatitis Research Group standards. In alopecia patients, the study followed how the peripheral blood TCR repertoire changed in vivo over primary and secondary sensitization to diphenylcyclopropenone (DPC), a hapten. Most of the patients in the cohort were female, and the cohort covered alopecia areata with under or over 50% scalp involvement, alopecia totalis and alopecia universalis. Blood for TCR sequencing was provided by twenty-nine alopecia patients at one to four time points (pre-sensitization, 2, 6 and 24 weeks). Weekly therapeutic DPC doses were additionally applied to the scalp of patients throughout the roughly 23-week study period. Blood samples were taken from patients before sensitization (week 0) and at 2, 6 and about 24 weeks after DPC sensitization. Libraries were pooled for sequencing, and per-sample TCR yields varied mainly because of small differences in library volumes within the pool. Findings and caveats that apply to the study as a whole: Compared with pre-sensitization or healthy control sets, expanded TCRs formed significantly more large CDR3 similarity clusters, which is consistent with antigen-driven responses. The number of TCRs above 1 in 1000 frequency did not change with DPC sensitization; there was no evidence of global repertoire structure alterations. Patch test score correlated positively with the number of PT1 expanded TCRs, reaching significance at thresholds 8, 16 and 32 but not at 4. All patients had alopecia, a presumed autoimmune disease, so their immune response might differ from that of healthy individuals. Repeated subsampling changed both the strength of the expansion versus patch-test correlation and the threshold at which the correlation became significant.

V was cut back by 6 bases and J by 2 bases, leaving a gap of 4 bases between them. From cysteine to phenylalanine, the CDR3 is 11 amino acids long. The entry retains the CDR3 DNA only, 33 bases that are in frame from base 1. Explained via the paper, the time point label denotes: pre-sensitization, week 0. The treatment or condition label, read with the paper, signifies: therapeutic diphenylcyclopropenone sensitization with weekly scalp DPC. At every patch-test visit, the blood draw took place before the patch test was put on. Patients were eligible if aged 18 to 70, diagnosed with alopecia and judged suitable for DPC therapy, and pregnant patients were excluded. Unfractionated whole blood was collected in Tempus Blood RNA tubes, and total RNA was extracted from that blood.

The input for sequencing was whole blood, taken in connection with sensitization to the hapten diphenylcyclopropenone (DPC). In this chain, TRBV12-3 or TRBV12-4 is recombined with TRBJ1-2; a confident D gene designation cannot be given. The origin of this receptor is a woman aged 60-75 years with alopecia areata. Some clones in this sample may be carry-over from other donors' samples. The sequenced DNA is TGTGCCAGCAGCCTGAACTATGGCTACACCTTC. It encodes CASSLNYGYTF.